Sequencing of this TCR beta chain was carried out in a study of identical twins. TCRdb called the 5' RACE reads again in MiXCR, with one record for every CDR3 protein. The table has about 890,000 distinct CDR3 sequences, 12% seen once. This clonotype was counted a few times. This CDR3 has 17 residues. Trimming pared 6 bases from V and 8 bases from J, leaving 26 bases between. In addition, the sample was reused for a study of yellow fever vaccine responses in identical twins.

The chain links TRBV12-3 or TRBV12-4 to TRBJ2-1, with D possibly being TRBD2 (6 bases). The source of this sequence is a woman between 18 and 30 years old in good health. The specimen was PBMCs. CDR3 loop: CASSRHPGTGVGYEQFF. The CDR3 DNA reads TGTGCCAGCAGCCGGCACCCCGGGACGGGGGTAGGCTATGAGCAGTTCTTC.